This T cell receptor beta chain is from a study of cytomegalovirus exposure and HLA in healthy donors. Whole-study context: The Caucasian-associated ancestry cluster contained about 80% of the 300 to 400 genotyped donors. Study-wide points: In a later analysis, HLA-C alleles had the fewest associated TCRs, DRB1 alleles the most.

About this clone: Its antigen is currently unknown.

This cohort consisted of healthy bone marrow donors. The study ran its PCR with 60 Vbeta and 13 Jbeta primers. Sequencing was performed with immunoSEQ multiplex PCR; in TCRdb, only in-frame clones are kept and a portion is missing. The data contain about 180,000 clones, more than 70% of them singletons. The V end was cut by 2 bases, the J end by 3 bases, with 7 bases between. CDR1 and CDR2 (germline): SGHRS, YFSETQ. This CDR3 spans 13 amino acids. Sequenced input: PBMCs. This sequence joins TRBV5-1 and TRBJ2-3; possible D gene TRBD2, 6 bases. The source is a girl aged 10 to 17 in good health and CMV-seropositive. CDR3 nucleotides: TGCGCCAGCAGCTTCGGACTAACAGATACGCAGTATTTT. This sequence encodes CASSFGLTDTQYF.